This T cell receptor beta chain emerged from a study of T cells in Graves' hyperthyroidism and ophthalmopathy. RNA transcripts served as the template for amplifying TCR beta CDR3 regions. First-round RT-PCR of the TCR CDR3 relied on the HTBI primer set. TCRdb reprocessed the multiplex PCR reads via MiXCR and lists one record per CDR3 protein. Here the sample spans a few hundred thousand distinct CDR3 sequences, about 15% being singletons. Newly diagnosed hyperthyroidism patients aged 18 to 65 years had disease lasting under 2 months. Fresh peripheral blood, approximately 10 ml, was the source of the PBMCs. This clonotype came up many times. The receptor's source is a woman in her thirties with Graves' hyperthyroidism. Source material: blood.

CDR3 region: CSAGKLAGNEQFF. CDR3 bases: TGCAGTGCTGGGAAATTAGCGGGAAATGAGCAGTTCTTC. The chain couples TRBV20-1 to TRBJ2-1, with TRBD2 identical over 8 bases. Germline V gene sequence: CDR1 DFQATT, CDR2 SNEGSKA (reference sequence). This CDR3 region has 13 residues. The junction had 7 bases not matched to a gene; V was cut back by 5 bases and J by 7 bases.